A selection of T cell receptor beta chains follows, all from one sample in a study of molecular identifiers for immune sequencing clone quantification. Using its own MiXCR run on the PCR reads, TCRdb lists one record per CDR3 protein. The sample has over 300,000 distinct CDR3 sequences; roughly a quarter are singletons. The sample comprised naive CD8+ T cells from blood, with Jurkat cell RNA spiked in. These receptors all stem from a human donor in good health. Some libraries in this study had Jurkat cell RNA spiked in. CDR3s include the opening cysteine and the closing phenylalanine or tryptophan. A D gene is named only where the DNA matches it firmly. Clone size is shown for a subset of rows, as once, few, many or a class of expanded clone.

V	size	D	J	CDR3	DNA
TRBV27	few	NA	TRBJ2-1	CASSQGSPYNEQFF	TGTGCCAGTAGCCAGGGGTCCCCCTACAATGAGCAGTTCTTC
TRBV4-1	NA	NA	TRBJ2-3	CASSPRWNGDTQYF	TGCGCCAGCAGCCCACGCTGGAATGGTGATACGCAGTATTTT
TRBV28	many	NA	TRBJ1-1	CASSPRGRGPMNTEAFF	TGTGCCAGCAGTCCTCGGGGCAGGGGTCCCATGAACACTGAAGCTTTCTTT
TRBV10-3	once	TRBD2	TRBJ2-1	CAISDGRGGPEQFF	TGTGCCATCAGTGACGGGCGGGGGGGCCCTGAGCAGTTCTTC
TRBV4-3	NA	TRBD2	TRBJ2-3	CASSSGGGLGTDTQYF	TGCGCCAGCAGCTCCGGGGGAGGGCTGGGCACAGATACGCAGTATTTT
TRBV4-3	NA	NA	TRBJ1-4	CASSQDFSAPATNEKLFF	TGCGCCAGCAGCCAAGATTTTTCAGCGCCAGCAACTAATGAAAAACTGTTTTTT
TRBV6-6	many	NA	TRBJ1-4	CASSYWQGADEKLFF	TGTGCCAGCAGTTACTGGCAGGGTGCGGATGAAAAACTGTTTTTT
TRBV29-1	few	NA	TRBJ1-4	CGVRSARQHEKLFF	TGCGGCGTTAGGTCCGCACGGCAGCATGAAAAACTGTTTTTT
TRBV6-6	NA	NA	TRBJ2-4	CASSCPQSKSDATNLAKNIQYF	TGTGCCAGCAGTTGCCCTCAATCGAAGAGTGACGCCACAAACCTAGCCAAAAACATTCAGTACTTC
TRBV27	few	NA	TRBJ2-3	CASSHSTDTQYF	TGTGCCAGCAGTCACAGCACAGATACGCAGTATTTT
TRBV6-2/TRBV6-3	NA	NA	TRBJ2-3	CASTDLASTDTQYF	TGTGCCAGCACCGACCTAGCTAGCACAGATACGCAGTATTTT
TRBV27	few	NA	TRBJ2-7	CASTSLEALSYEQYF	TGTGCCAGCACCTCGCTGGAGGCGCTCTCCTACGAGCAGTACTTC
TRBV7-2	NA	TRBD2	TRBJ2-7	CASSLTLADRSYEQYF	TGTGCCAGCAGCTTAACCCTAGCGGACCGATCCTACGAGCAGTACTTC
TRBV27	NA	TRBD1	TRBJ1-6	CASSHGTGVGPLHF	TGTGCCAGCAGCCACGGGACAGGGGTCGGACCCCTCCACTTT
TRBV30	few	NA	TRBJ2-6	CAWSGGRGANVLTF	TGTGCCTGGAGTGGTGGAAGAGGGGCCAACGTCCTGACTTTC
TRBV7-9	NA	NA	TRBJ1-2	CASSHSRGYGYTF	TGTGCCAGCAGCCACTCTAGGGGCTATGGCTACACCTTC
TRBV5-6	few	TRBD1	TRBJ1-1	CASSPQGYIEAFF	TGTGCCAGCAGCCCACAGGGGTACATTGAAGCTTTCTTT
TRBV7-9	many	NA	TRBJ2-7	CASSFRDRGREQYF	TGTGCCAGCAGCTTCCGGGACCGAGGTCGGGAGCAGTACTTC
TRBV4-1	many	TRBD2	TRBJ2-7	CASSPGLAGYEQYF	TGCGCCAGCAGCCCGGGACTAGCAGGCTACGAGCAGTACTTC
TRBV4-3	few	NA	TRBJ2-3	CASSQEGRGPDTQYF	TGCGCCAGCAGCCAAGAGGGCAGGGGACCAGATACGCAGTATTTT
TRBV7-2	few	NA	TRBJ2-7	CASSLAGGGFYEQYF	TGTGCCAGCAGCTTAGCGGGAGGGGGATTCTACGAGCAGTACTTC
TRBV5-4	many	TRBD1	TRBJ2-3	CASSLQGLPDTQYF	TGTGCCAGCAGCTTACAGGGGCTTCCAGATACGCAGTATTTT
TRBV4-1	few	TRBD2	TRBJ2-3	CASSQESGVTYTQYF	TGCGCCAGCAGCCAAGAAAGCGGGGTAACTTATACGCAGTATTTT